The 16 T cell receptor beta chains given below trace back to one sample, sequenced in a study of shared clonotypes between healthy human individuals. Profiled with immunoSEQ multiplex PCR; TCRdb holds only in-frame clones, not every one. The sample includes about 710,000 clones, 73% of them seen just once. The sequenced sample consisted of memory CD4+ T cells sorted from blood. Subset noted: CD45RA-negative fraction. The origin of the receptors is a woman younger than 45 in good health.

The rearrangement links TRBV14 to TRBJ1-2; TRBD1 aligns across 7 bases. The V segment lost 3 bases and the J segment 3 bases; nucleotides outside the gene matches: 4. This CDR3 spans 14 amino acids. Germline loops: CDR1 SGHDN, CDR2 FVKESK. CDR3 amino acids: CASSQGQFYYGYTF. The CDR3 nucleotides are TGTGCCAGCAGCCAGGGACAGTTTTACTATGGCTACACCTTC.

The CDR3 sequence is CAIRASGGEETQYF. The CDR3 DNA reads as TGTGCCATCAGGGCCTCAGGGGGCGAGGAGACCCAGTACTTC. V usage is TRBV10-3 and J usage is TRBJ2-5; 8 bases agree with TRBD1. Germline CDR1 is ENHRY and CDR2 is SYGVKD. Unmatched junction bases numbered 8, after V lost 6 bases and J lost 5 bases. This CDR3 has 14 amino acids.

The rearrangement links TRBV27 to TRBJ1-1; D may be TRBD1 (6 bases). The germline CDR1 and CDR2 sequences are MNHEY and SMNVEV (reference sequence). The ends were cut back, 8 bases at V and 4 bases at J, with 20 bases in the middle. The CDR3 length is 15 residues. The chain's CDR3 is CASGPEQGRITEAFF. The CDR3 nucleotides read TGTGCCAGCGGCCCTGAACAGGGAAGAATCACTGAAGCTTTCTTT.

This chain connects TRBV13 to TRBJ2-2; D is tentatively TRBD1 or TRBD2 (5 bases each). Germline-derived CDR1 and CDR2 are PRHDT and FYEKMQ (reference sequence). This CDR3 spans 14 amino acids. Trimming pared 8 bases from V and 0 bases from J, leaving 10 bases between. The DNA for the CDR3 is TGTGCCAGCGAGGGGCAGCCGAACACCGGGGAGCTGTTTTTT. Protein product: CASEGQPNTGELFF.

The genes are TRBV29-1 and TRBJ2-2, with D possibly matching TRBD2 (6 bases). The CDR3 runs to 16 residues. Trimming removed 3 bases at V and 4 bases at J, with 18 bases between. In germline, CDR1 is SQVTM, CDR2 ANQGSEA. CDR3 in DNA: TGCAGCGTTGAGGGAAGGGCTATGCGGGGCACCGGGGAGCTGTTTTTT. It yields the protein CSVEGRAMRGTGELFF.

The chain recombines TRBV28 with TRBJ2-3; no clear D gene. The germline CDR1 and CDR2 sequences are MDHEN and SYDVKM. V gave up 7 bases and J gave up 4 bases, with 6 bases separating them. The CDR3 totals 11 residues. Here the CDR3 reads CASKQADTQYF. The DNA of the CDR3 is TGTGCCAGCAAGCAGGCAGATACGCAGTATTTT.

CDR3 nucleotide sequence: TGTGCCAGCAGTTTACGCGGGAGCTCCTACAATGAGCAGTTCTTC. Translating it yields CASSLRGSSYNEQFF. The chain recombines TRBV27 with TRBJ2-1; 7 bases are shared with TRBD2. Per the germline V gene, CDR1 is MNHEY and CDR2 is SMNVEV (reference sequence). V dropped 2 bases and J dropped 0; count of bases not matched to a gene: 1. The CDR3 contains 15 residues.

The V and J genes are TRBV27 and TRBJ2-5; D ambiguous. This CDR3 comprises 14 residues. V was cut by 0 bases and J by 0 bases, with 5 bases left in between. In germline, CDR1 is MNHEY, CDR2 SMNVEV (reference sequence). The CDR3 coding sequence is TGTGCCAGCAGTTTATCAGGGTACCAAGAGACCCAGTACTTC. Its translation is CASSLSGYQETQYF.

The chain joins TRBV6-6 to TRBJ2-1; D uncertain. This CDR3 spans 13 amino acids. CDR1 is MNHNY and CDR2 is SVGAGI in the germline V gene (reference sequence). The ends were cut back, 6 bases at V and 0 bases at J, with 6 bases in the middle. The CDR3 region is CASSAGSYNEQFF. The CDR3 DNA follows: TGTGCCAGCAGCGCCGGCTCCTACAATGAGCAGTTCTTC.

The J gene is TRBJ2-5, the V gene TRBV6-4; a possible D gene is TRBD2 (6 bases). CDR1 is MRHNA, CDR2 SNTAGT, per germline. V was clipped by 0 bases and J by 5 bases, with 16 bases between them. The CDR3 covers 16 residues. DNA of the CDR3: TGTGCCAGCAGTGACTCGATCGGGAGCGGATTGGAGACCCAGTACTTC. Its protein is CASSDSIGSGLETQYF.

This clone has just one count. The chain employs TRBV28 and TRBJ2-1; 9 nucleotides align to TRBD1. Per germline, CDR1 MDHEN and CDR2 SYDVKM. The CDR3 is 16 amino acids. After removal of 7 bases from V and 1 base from J, the junction contained 8 bases not matched to a gene. CDR3 amino acids: CASTPLGTGSYNEQFF. The CDR3 DNA reads TGTGCCAGCACCCCCCTCGGGACAGGGTCCTACAATGAGCAGTTCTTC.

The V call is TRBV5-4, the J call TRBJ1-5; maybe TRBD1 (5 bases). V was cut by 4 bases and J by 10 bases, with 15 bases left in between. The CDR3 loop spans 13 amino acids. Per germline, CDR1 SGHNT and CDR2 YYREEE (reference sequence). CDR3 region: CASSPDWRGPQHF. The CDR3 nucleotides are TGTGCCAGCAGCCCGGACTGGAGGGGTCCCCAGCATTTT.

V gene TRBV19 combines with J gene TRBJ2-6; 7 positions agree with TRBD1. Germline CDR1 and CDR2: LNHDA and SQIVND (reference sequence). There are 14 residues in the CDR3. The V gene end was trimmed by 6 bases and the J gene end by 4 bases; junction bases not matched to a gene: 3. The CDR3 sequence: CASRWDSGANVLTF. As DNA, the CDR3 is TGTGCCAGTAGATGGGACAGCGGGGCCAACGTCCTGACTTTC.

The chain combines TRBV7-9 with TRBJ2-7; the D gene is possibly TRBD1 (6 bases). Germline-derived CDR1 and CDR2 are SEHNR and FQNEAQ (reference sequence). The CDR3 runs 16 residues. V lost 0 bases to trimming and J lost 2 bases, with 14 bases between them. CDR3 nucleotide sequence: TGTGCCAGCAGCTTAGCTGGTCGGTGGACAGCCTACGAGCAGTACTTC. This gives the protein CASSLAGRWTAYEQYF.

This clone was observed once. The CDR3 here is CATYPGTANNEQFF. The CDR3 DNA follows: TGCGCCACCTACCCCGGGACAGCTAACAATGAGCAGTTCTTC. The chain has TRBV5-1 and TRBJ2-1, with 7 bases fitting TRBD1. Germline V gene lookup returns CDR1 SGHRS and CDR2 YFSETQ. V lost 9 bases to trimming and J lost 5 bases; unmatched junction nucleotides: 11. The CDR3 spans 14 residues.

The sample holds a few counts of this clone. This chain links TRBV27 with TRBJ2-2; no reliable D call. CDR3 length equals 15 residues. Germline-derived CDR1 and CDR2 are MNHEY and SMNVEV (reference sequence). The V and J ends lost 3 bases and 1 base respectively, with 9 bases between them. Here the CDR3 reads CASSLSRVNTGELFF. In DNA, the CDR3 is TGTGCCAGCAGTTTGTCTCGGGTGAACACCGGGGAGCTGTTTTTT.